This TCR beta chain was found in a study of blood T cells in healthy people across ages. The use of a sample-barcoded 5' primer and a J-beta primer mix characterized a second PCR of 7 to 11 cycles. The authors tagged each cDNA molecule using a template-switch adaptor with 12 random nucleotides. One entry per CDR3 protein results from TCRdb running MiXCR on the 5' RACE reads. The repertoire has around 800,000 distinct CDR3 sequences, 46% of them found once; the top ten carry 15% to 20%. This CDR3 is 13 amino acids long. Germline CDR1 reads DFQATT; CDR2 reads SNEGSKA (reference sequence). Details on this clonotype: Relative to the germline gene, one junction end is altered; a read error may explain this.

The V call is TRBV20-1, the J call TRBJ1-5, with 7 bases fitting TRBD1. The sequenced material came from blood. This clonotype originated in a man older than 75 in good health. Here the CDR3 DNA reads TGCAGTGCTATAAGACAGGGAGGTCAGCCCCGGCATTTT. Translated: CSAIRQGGQPRHF.